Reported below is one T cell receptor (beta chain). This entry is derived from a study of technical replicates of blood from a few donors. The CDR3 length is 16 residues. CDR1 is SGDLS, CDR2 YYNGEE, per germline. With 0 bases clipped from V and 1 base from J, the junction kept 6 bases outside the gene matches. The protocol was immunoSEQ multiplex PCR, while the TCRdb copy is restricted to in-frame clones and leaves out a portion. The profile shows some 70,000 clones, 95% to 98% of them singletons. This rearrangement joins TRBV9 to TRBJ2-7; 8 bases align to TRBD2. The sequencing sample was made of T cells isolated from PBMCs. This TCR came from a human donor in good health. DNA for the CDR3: TGTGCCAGCAGCGTAGCTCAAAGCGGGAGATCCTACGAGCAGTACTTC. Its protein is CASSVAQSGRSYEQYF.